The source of this T cell receptor (beta chain) is a study of cytomegalovirus exposure and HLA in healthy donors. General study findings and limits: The productive fraction for most TCR beta V segments was about 87% or about 30% in an earlier analysis. While the bulk of TCR sequences proved rare, some public TCRs turned up in many donors. Later analysis reportedly placed an Asian-associated ancestry cluster below the roughly 690-donor mean in N-insertions.

Both 60 Vbeta primers and 13 Jbeta primers went into the PCR. The protocol was immunoSEQ multiplex PCR, while the TCRdb copy is restricted to in-frame clones and leaves out a portion. The table lists some 130,000 clones, about 80% of them singletons. As to this clone: Antigen: not known.

The CDR3 contains 15 residues. Germline loops: CDR1 SGHKS, CDR2 YYEKEE (reference sequence). V trimming: 5 bases; J trimming: 5 bases; junction bases outside the gene matches: 11. Sequencing was carried out using PBMCs. The sequence was collected from a man in his forties in good health and CMV-seropositive. The V call is TRBV5-5, the J call TRBJ2-7; 9 bases line up with TRBD1. The CDR3 coding sequence is TGTGCCAGCAGATTCCGGGACAGGGTTTTGAACGAGCAGTACTTC. As protein: CASRFRDRVLNEQYF.